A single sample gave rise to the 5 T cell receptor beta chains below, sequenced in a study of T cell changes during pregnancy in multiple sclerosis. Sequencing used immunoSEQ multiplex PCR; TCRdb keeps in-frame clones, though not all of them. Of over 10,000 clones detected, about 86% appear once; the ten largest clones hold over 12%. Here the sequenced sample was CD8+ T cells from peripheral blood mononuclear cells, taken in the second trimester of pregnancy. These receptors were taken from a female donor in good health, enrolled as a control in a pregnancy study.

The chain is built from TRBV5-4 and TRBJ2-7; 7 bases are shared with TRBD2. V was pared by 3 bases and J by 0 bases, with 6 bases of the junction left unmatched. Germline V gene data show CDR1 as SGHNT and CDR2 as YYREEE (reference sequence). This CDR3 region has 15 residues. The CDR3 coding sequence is TGTGCCAGCAGCTCAGGACTAGATAGCTCCTACGAGCAGTACTTC. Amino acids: CASSSGLDSSYEQYF.

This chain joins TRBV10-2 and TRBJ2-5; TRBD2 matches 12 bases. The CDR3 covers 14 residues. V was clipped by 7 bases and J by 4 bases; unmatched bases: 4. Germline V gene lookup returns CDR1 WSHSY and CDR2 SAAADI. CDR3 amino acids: CASTQLAGGETQYF. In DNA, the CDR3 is TGCGCCAGCACCCAACTAGCGGGAGGAGAGACCCAGTACTTC.

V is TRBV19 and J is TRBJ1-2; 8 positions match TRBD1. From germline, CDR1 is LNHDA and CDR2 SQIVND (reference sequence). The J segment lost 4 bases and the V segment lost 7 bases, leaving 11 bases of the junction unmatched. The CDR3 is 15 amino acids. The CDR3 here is CASTLGSGGGYGYTF. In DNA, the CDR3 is TGTGCCAGTACCCTAGGATCAGGGGGCGGCTATGGCTACACCTTC.

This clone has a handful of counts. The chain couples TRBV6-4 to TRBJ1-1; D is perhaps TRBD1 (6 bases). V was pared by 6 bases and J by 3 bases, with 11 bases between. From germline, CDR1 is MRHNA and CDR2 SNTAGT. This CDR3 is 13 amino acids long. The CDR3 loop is CASSRGEDTEAFF. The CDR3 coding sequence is TGTGCCAGCAGCAGGGGTGAGGACACTGAAGCTTTCTTT.

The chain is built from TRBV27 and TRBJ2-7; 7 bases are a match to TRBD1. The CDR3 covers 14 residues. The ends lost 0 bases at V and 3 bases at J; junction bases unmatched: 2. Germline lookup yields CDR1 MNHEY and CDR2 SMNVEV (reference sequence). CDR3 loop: CASSLSQGNYEQYF. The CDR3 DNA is TGTGCCAGCAGTTTATCACAGGGGAACTACGAGCAGTACTTC.